This is a list of T cell receptor beta chains from one sample in a study of cytomegalovirus exposure and HLA in healthy donors. Repertoires were generated with immunoSEQ multiplex PCR, while TCRdb's copy carries only in-frame clones and drops some. Seen here are about 250,000 clones, more than 85% observed once, and the top ten hold about 12%. The source material was PBMCs. The receptor source for this set is a man between 18 and 35 years old in good health and CMV-seropositive. Both conserved end residues are part of each CDR3. Only some rows state a clone size, as once, few, many or a class for expanded clones.

V gene	clone size	J gene	CDR3 length	CDR3 protein
TRBV6-1	-	TRBJ1-1	12	CAAHDPNTEAFF
TRBV18	-	TRBJ2-5	12	CASSPREETQYF
TRBV10-1	-	TRBJ2-7	13	CASSAAVSAEQYF
TRBV30	-	TRBJ1-2	12	CAWSVQTFGYTF
TRBV7-9	-	TRBJ2-1	18	CASSLRGLADTSYNEQFF
TRBV7-6	-	TRBJ2-5	13	CASSSKPQETQYF
TRBV11-2	-	TRBJ1-2	13	CASSTTGRYGYTF
TRBV6-5	-	TRBJ2-2	13	CASSYTNTGELFF
TRBV12-2	-	TRBJ2-1	16	CASRLMAVSSYNEQFF
TRBV7-2	-	TRBJ2-7	15	CASTPPSGISYEQYF
TRBV30	-	TRBJ2-5	12	CAWSSALAGQYF
TRBV6-5	few	TRBJ1-2	11	CASSYSGLYTF
TRBV6-5	-	TRBJ2-3	16	CASSYSTGSWTDTQYF
TRBV5-6	-	TRBJ1-2	14	CASSPIRINYGYTF
TRBV2	once	TRBJ2-1	15	CASRASGGSYNEQFF
TRBV6-5	-	TRBJ2-5	15	CASSYSYRQRETQYF
TRBV4-3	-	TRBJ1-5	13	CASSSRVNQPQHF
TRBV29-1	-	TRBJ2-1	14	CSVLHGWSYNEQFF
TRBV5-6	-	TRBJ2-7	15	CASSFQHKLGGEQYF
TRBV4-2	-	TRBJ1-2	14	CASSQEFRDYGYTF
TRBV30	-	TRBJ2-2	15	CAWRLPPPLTGELFF
TRBV28	-	TRBJ1-4	16	CASSPPLTGLVEKLFF
TRBV7-6	-	TRBJ2-2	15	CASSVGGTSTGELFF
TRBV9	-	TRBJ1-2	15	CASSVTTGLRYGYTF
TRBV28	-	TRBJ1-1	15	CASSSLTGFGTEAFF
TRBV4-2	-	TRBJ2-7	16	CASSQALGITSYEQYF
TRBV29-1	-	TRBJ1-1	14	CSVETWGGDTEAFF
TRBV19	-	TRBJ2-1	15	CASSIASGPYNEQFF
TRBV19	-	TRBJ1-1	15	CASSPRRALNTEAFF
TRBV11-3	few	TRBJ2-2	16	CASSPGGLASVGELFF
TRBV7-9	-	TRBJ2-2	15	CASTGNAGITGELFF
TRBV27	once	TRBJ2-7	15	CASSFIAGGPTEQYF
TRBV6-1	-	TRBJ2-2	13	CASRRDWTGELFF